This T cell receptor (beta chain) is from a study of T cells in Graves' hyperthyroidism and ophthalmopathy. Study results and limitations: Ophthalmopathy was told apart from stable hyperthyroidism by a 13 V-J model. Ophthalmopathy got predicted by the model a median about 6.7 months before its onset.

Researchers took RNA transcripts and amplified the TCR beta CDR3 regions from them. TCR CDR3 underwent first-round RT-PCR with the HTBI primer set. One entry per CDR3 protein results from TCRdb running MiXCR on the multiplex PCR reads. Among 530,000 or so distinct CDR3 sequences, about half were seen once, and the ten largest hold about 8.3%. It was uncontrolled infection, other autoimmune disease, pregnancy or lactation that excluded patients. Based on clinical symptoms, serum thyroxine and TRAb, thyroid ultrasound and orbital computed tomography, diagnoses were reached. Trimming left V 1 base short and J 3 bases short, with 12 bases between. CDR3 length: 15 residues. The germline V gene has CDR1 SGHTA and CDR2 FQGNSA. This clonotype has more than one count but fewer than ten. The antigen is unknown.

This sequence originates from a woman aged 18-29 years with Graves' hyperthyroidism. The specimen was peripheral blood or thyroid tissue (not recorded which). V usage is TRBV7-2 and J usage is TRBJ1-2; D is ambiguous. In nucleotides, the CDR3 is TGTGCCAGCAGCTTAGAGCCGACACCGCACTATGGCTACACCTTC. Translated, it gives CASSLEPTPHYGYTF.